The 27 T cell receptor beta chains presented below share a single source sample, sequenced in a study of breast tumors, draining lymph nodes, adjacent tissues. TCRdb re-called the multiplex PCR reads through MiXCR, storing one row per CDR3 protein. The table has approximately 300,000 distinct CDR3 sequences, around 30% seen once. Axillary draining lymph nodes of breast cancer patients supplied the node samples. Sequenced input: axillary lymph node tissue. Receptor source: a female donor with breast cancer. Some clones in this sample may be carry-over from other donors' samples.

Many counts were recorded for this clonotype. This rearrangement joins TRBV12-3 or TRBV12-4 to TRBJ2-3; 14 nucleotides line up with TRBD2. This CDR3 is 15 amino acids long. V trimming: 6 bases; J trimming: 8 bases; junction bases outside the gene matches: 7. CDR3 loop: CASSLGLAGVSTQYF. CDR3 nucleotides: TGTGCCAGCAGCCTGGGACTAGCGGGAGTAAGTACGCAGTATTTT.

This clonotype appeared a single time. The gene calls are TRBV10-2 and TRBJ2-1; TRBD2 matches at 9 bases. Per the germline V gene, CDR1 is WSHSY and CDR2 is SAAADI. The CDR3 contains 15 residues. Germline trimming cut 6 bases from V and 5 bases from J; bases unmatched to any gene: 8. CDR3 coding DNA: TGCGCCAGCAGCGAAGGGACTAGCTGGAACAATGAGCAGTTCTTC. It encodes CASSEGTSWNNEQFF.

Ten or more counts support this clonotype. The rearrangement links TRBV7-2 to TRBJ2-2; no firm D call. The V gene's germline CDR1 is SGHTA and CDR2 FQGNSA. The CDR3 is 12 residues long. V lost 5 bases and J lost 2, with 3 bases in between. The CDR3 DNA is TGTGCCAGCAGCGTAAACACCGGGGAGCTGTTTTTT. This codes for CASSVNTGELFF.

About this clonotype itself: Compared with germline, one end of the junction differs, possibly owing to a read error. The rearrangement links TRBV9 to TRBJ1-6; a possible D gene is TRBD1 (6 bases). From germline, CDR1 is SGDLS and CDR2 YYNGEE. The CDR3 spans 14 residues. In nucleotides, the CDR3 is TGTGCCAGCAGCGCTCGGACAGATAATTCACCCCTCCCCTTT. Its protein is CASSARTDNSPLPF. Supplemented by reference TRBV9 and TRBJ1-6, the full variable domain reads DSGVTQTPKHLITATGQRVTLRCSPRSGDLSVYWYQQSLDQGLQFLIQYYNGEERAKGNILERFSAQQFPDLHSELNLSSLELGDSALYFCASSARTDNSPLPFGNGTRLTVT.

This clonotype was detected a few times. A much larger clone lies a single base off, so this may be a read error. The chain links TRBV20-1 to TRBJ1-5; D not resolved. There are 15 residues in the CDR3. In germline, CDR1 is DFQATT, CDR2 SNEGSKA (reference sequence). V was clipped by 0 bases and J by 6 bases, with 15 bases between them. CDR3 residues: CSARDGEYGTQPQHF. The CDR3, as DNA: TGCAGTGCTAGAGATGGGGAGTATGGCACTCAGCCCCAGCATTTT.

The chain joins TRBV6-1 to TRBJ2-7; D is undetermined. CDR3 length equals 13 residues. Trimming took off 6 bases at V and 7 bases at J, with 16 bases between the two ends. Germline-derived CDR1 and CDR2 are MNHNS and SASEGT. For the CDR3, the DNA is TGTGCCAGCAGCTTCGCCAGGACCCCTGAGCAGTACTTC. This gives the protein CASSFARTPEQYF.

A remark on this clonotype: A read error may explain this, as a much larger clone is one base away. This rearrangement joins TRBV6-5 to TRBJ2-5; 11 bases are shared with TRBD1. CDR3 length: 17 amino acids. Germline CDR1 MNHEY, CDR2 SVGAGI. Here the CDR3 DNA reads TGTGCCAGCAGTAACTCGGGGGGACAGGGGGTGGTAGAGACCCAGTACTTC. Protein sequence: CASSNSGGQGVVETQYF.

This clonotype appeared many times. J is TRBJ1-4 and V is TRBV4-2, with unresolved D. Trimming shortened V by 2 bases and J by 0 bases, and 13 bases separated the two germline ends. This CDR3 is built from 17 residues. Germline values: CDR1 LGHNA, CDR2 YNFKEQ. CDR3 sequence: CASSQLTTSATNEKLFF. Written as DNA, the CDR3 is TGTGCCAGCAGCCAACTGACAACGTCCGCAACTAATGAAAAACTGTTTTTT.

The chain joins TRBV20-1 to TRBJ1-1; 8 bases align to TRBD1. This CDR3 has 12 residues. The V segment lost 3 bases and the J segment 10 bases; nucleotides outside the gene matches: 7. Germline values: CDR1 DFQATT, CDR2 SNEGSKA (reference sequence). CDR3 amino acids: CSARRQGSVAFF. CDR3 in DNA: TGCAGTGCTAGGCGACAGGGGAGTGTAGCTTTCTTT.

This clonotype showed up just a few times. A much larger clone lies a single base off, so this may be a read error. The chain couples TRBV11-3 to TRBJ2-1, with D tentatively TRBD2 (5 bases). The germline V gene encodes CDR1 SGHNT and CDR2 YENEEA. The CDR3 totals 14 residues. Trimming shortened V by 6 bases and J by 8 bases, and 17 bases separated the two germline ends. Written as DNA, the CDR3 is TGTGCCAGCAGAAAGAGGGATTACTCCGATGAGCAGTTCTTC. This codes for CASRKRDYSDEQFF.

This clonotype was observed at least ten times. The CDR3 spells CASSLVTSGSKSDTQYF. Written as DNA, the CDR3 is TGCGCCAGCAGCTTGGTGACTAGCGGGAGTAAGTCAGATACGCAGTATTTT. V gene TRBV5-1 combines with J gene TRBJ2-3, with TRBD2 identical over 12 bases. CDR1 and CDR2 (germline): SGHRS, YFSETQ. Trimming removed 0 bases from V and 4 bases from J; junction bases left unmatched: 6. The CDR3 sequence is 17 residues long.

This chain uses TRBV7-3 with TRBJ2-5; 11 bases are shared with TRBD2. This CDR3 has 16 amino acids. Trimming removed 6 bases from V and 5 bases from J; junction bases left unmatched: 11. Per germline, CDR1 SGHTA and CDR2 FQGTGA. In DNA, the CDR3 is TGTGCCAGCAGACACGGGACTAGCGGAGACGGGGAGACCCAGTACTTC. Its protein is CASRHGTSGDGETQYF.

Many counts were recorded for this clonotype. The chain joins TRBV19 to TRBJ2-1; TRBD2 agrees at 12 bases. J lost 9 bases, V lost 6 bases, and 9 bases had no gene match. The CDR3 runs to 15 residues. CDR1 and CDR2 (germline): LNHDA, SQIVND (reference sequence). CDR3 residues: CASSPLAGGPGEQFF. The CDR3 DNA reads as TGTGCCAGTAGCCCCCTAGCGGGAGGGCCGGGTGAGCAGTTCTTC.

Ten or more counts support this clonotype. The chain links TRBV20-1 to TRBJ2-1; 9 nucleotides line up with TRBD2. Germline loops: CDR1 DFQATT, CDR2 SNEGSKA (reference sequence). The V segment lost 1 base and the J segment 4 bases; nucleotides outside the gene matches: 2. The CDR3 is 14 residues long. CDR3 sequence (DNA): TGCAGTGCTAGAGCCCTAGCGGGGTACAATGAGCAGTTCTTC. Translated, it gives CSARALAGYNEQFF.

This clonotype showed up many times. The genes are TRBV19 and TRBJ2-7; no reliable D call. CDR3 length equals 15 residues. Germline assignment: CDR1 LNHDA and CDR2 SQIVND (reference sequence). Trimming stripped 3 bases from V and 3 bases from J, with 15 bases between. CDR3 residues: CASSMAPDTSYEQYF. The CDR3 region has the DNA TGTGCCAGTAGTATGGCCCCAGACACCAGCTACGAGCAGTACTTC.

With respect to this clonotype: Given a much more abundant clone one base away, this may be a read error. The CDR3, as DNA: TGTGCCAGCACCCTCGGCATCCTAGCCAAAAACATTCAGTACTTC. Amino acid sequence: CASTLGILAKNIQYF. The rearrangement links TRBV7-6 to TRBJ2-4; D uncertain. The germline CDR1 and CDR2 sequences are SGHVS and FNYEAQ. The V end lost 7 bases, the J end lost 0 bases, and 13 bases lay between the germline ends. This CDR3 is 15 amino acids long.

This clonotype was seen ten or more times. This chain connects TRBV19 to TRBJ2-5; no clear D. Germline V gives CDR1 LNHDA, CDR2 SQIVND (reference sequence). The CDR3 is made up of 18 amino acids. The V and J ends lost 3 bases and 1 base respectively, with 21 bases between them. The CDR3 reads CASSIRSLVGMGQETQYF. CDR3 nucleotides: TGTGCCAGTAGTATCAGGTCGCTTGTGGGTATGGGCCAAGAGACCCAGTACTTC.

Notes on this clonotype: The junction departs from the called germline gene at one end, perhaps through a read error. V usage is TRBV11-3 and J usage is TRBJ2-5; D assignment may be TRBD1 or TRBD2 (5 bases each). This CDR3 has 15 residues. Per the germline V gene, CDR1 is SGHNT and CDR2 is YENEEA. The CDR3 loop reads CASSLIRGKGETQHF. The CDR3 nucleotides read TGTGCCAGCAGCTTAATTCGGGGCAAAGGAGAGACCCAGCACTTC.

This clonotype was counted ten times or more. CDR3 DNA sequence: TGTGCCAGCAGCCAAGGACTAGTTCAGTACACAGATACGCAGTATTTT. It specifies CASSQGLVQYTDTQYF. The chain couples TRBV6-1 to TRBJ2-3; 7 nucleotides line up with TRBD2. Germline CDR1 is MNHNS and CDR2 is SASEGT. V lost 6 bases, J lost 2 bases, and 11 bases stayed unmatched. CDR3 size: 16 residues.

The rearrangement uses TRBV25-1 and TRBJ2-5; no reliable D call. V shed 0 bases and J shed 6 bases, with 8 bases lying between them. There are 13 residues in the CDR3. Per germline, CDR1 MGHDK and CDR2 SYGVNS. The DNA of the CDR3 is TGTGCCAGCAGTGAATATAGTAGGCAGACCCAGTACTTC. Encoded protein: CASSEYSRQTQYF. The variable domain in full, completed from reference TRBV25-1 and TRBJ2-5, reads EADIYQTPRYLVIGTGKKITLECSQTMGHDKMYWYQQDPGMELHLIHYSYGVNSTEKGDLSSESTVSRIRTEHFPLTLESARPSHTSQYLCASSEYSRQTQYFGPGTRLLVL.

The sample holds one count of this clonotype. The DNA is omitted, as the CDR3 cannot be located on it reliably, and the CDR3 follows TCRdb's listing. The J gene is TRBJ1-5, the V gene TRBV10-3; whether TRBD1, the table's D call, matches the DNA was not checked. The CDR3 contains 22 residues when both ends are counted. Germline CDR1 and CDR2: ENHRY and SYGVKD. CDR3 sequence: CAISEGQANNEQFFGPNQPQHF.

The sample holds many counts of this clonotype. The rearrangement joins TRBV12-3 or TRBV12-4 to TRBJ1-5; 7 bases align to TRBD1. V gave up 4 bases and J gave up 2 bases; unmatched junction bases: 11. The CDR3 runs 17 residues. The CDR3 DNA is TGTGCCAGCAGTTGGGGGGGAGGGGGCAGGGGCAATCAGCCCCAGCATTTT. Protein product: CASSWGGGGRGNQPQHF.

This clonotype was counted many times. The V call is TRBV20-1, the J call TRBJ2-5; 11 bases align to TRBD2. CDR3 length equals 13 residues. J lost 13 bases, V lost 3 bases, and 10 bases had no gene match. CDR1 and CDR2 from the germline V gene are DFQATT and SNEGSKA (reference sequence). DNA of the CDR3: TGCAGTGCTAGCGTGCCTAGCGGGAGGTCGGCGTACTTC. This codes for CSASVPSGRSAYF.

This clonotype was picked up many times. The J gene is TRBJ2-5, the V gene TRBV3-1, with D perhaps matching TRBD1 (7 bases). From germline, CDR1 is LGHDT and CDR2 YNNKEL (reference sequence). The CDR3 runs to 15 residues. Trimming stripped 1 base from V and 4 bases from J, with 13 bases between. As DNA, the CDR3 is TGTGCCAGCAGCCAAGTCGGGAGACAGGGAGAGACCCAGTACTTC. Translating it yields CASSQVGRQGETQYF.

This clonotype was seen repeatedly, ten times or more. In DNA form, the CDR3 reads TGCAGTGCTAGTTTCCTAGCAGAAAACAATGAGCAGTTCTTC. Translating it yields CSASFLAENNEQFF. The chain has TRBV20-1 and TRBJ2-1; perhaps TRBD2 as D (5 bases). The V gene lost 3 bases and the J gene lost 5 bases, with 14 bases spanning the gap. The V gene's germline CDR1 is DFQATT and CDR2 SNEGSKA (reference sequence). This CDR3 is built from 14 residues.

This clonotype was recorded many times. J is TRBJ1-5 and V is TRBV20-1; the match to TRBD1 covers 8 bases. The junction had 13 bases not matched to a gene; V was cut back by 6 bases and J by 6 bases. Per the germline V gene, CDR1 is DFQATT and CDR2 is SNEGSKA (reference sequence). The CDR3 is made up of 15 amino acids. DNA of the CDR3: TGCAGTGCCGAGGCTGGACAGGGATCGCGTCAGCCCCAGCATTTT. It codes for CSAEAGQGSRQPQHF.

As to this clonotype: A much larger clone differs by one base, so this may be a read error. This sequence joins TRBV7-3 and TRBJ2-1; D perhaps matches TRBD2 (5 bases). V shed 5 bases and J shed 4 bases, with 15 bases lying between them. This CDR3 is 15 amino acids long. Germline V gene data show CDR1 as SGHTA and CDR2 as FQGTGA. The CDR3 spells CASSRERAGYNEQFF. The CDR3 coding sequence is TGTGCCAGCAGCCGCGAGAGGGCCGGGTACAATGAGCAGTTCTTC.